This T cell receptor (beta chain) was sequenced during a study of graft-versus-host responses after intestinal transplantation (dated by TCRdb to the early 2020s). In the study overall: The transplants that recipients got were multivisceral, liver-intestinal, or isolated intestinal. All recipients received anti-thymocyte globulin induction followed by maintenance tacrolimus and steroids for around three years. Alloreactive clones were identified by sequencing pre-transplant mixed lymphocyte reaction products and comparing these products with unstimulated pre-transplant donor and recipient T cells. Samples from three later patients were sequenced in-house on an Illumina MiSeq with MiXCR processing rather than by the commercial service. After intestinal transplantation, graft-versus-host and host-versus-graft alloreactive T cell clones in the graft, circulation and bone marrow were tracked using bulk TCR-beta CDR3 sequencing. Of the roughly 24 intestinal transplant recipients enrolled in the cohort, one of whom was a retransplant, 3 patients without pretransplant specimens were excluded. Donor T cell macrochimerism was defined as a peak of at least 4% donor T cells among recipient peripheral blood mononuclear cells. The full study reports these points: Early after transplant, peak levels of circulating GvH clones were associated with declines in HvG clones. The relatively low number and heterogeneity of intestinal transplant patients limited the conclusions. GvH clones turned up in recipient bone marrow, with some appearing earlier in ileal mucosa or blood, a pattern consistent with an intestinal mucosal origin. High GvH to HvG T cell clonal ratios were observed in the allografts of patients with donor T cell macrochimerism.

The trim is 0 bases for V and 7 bases for J, with a gap of 19 bases between the germline ends. As encoded in the germline V gene (reference sequence), CDR1 is SEHNR while CDR2 is FQNEAQ. The CDR3 runs 18 amino acids, cysteine and phenylalanine included. The only DNA kept is the CDR3, 54 bases in frame from the first base. Receptor libraries were prepared by the immunoSEQ multiplex PCR assay. For most patients, genomic DNA was isolated with the Qiagen DNeasy Blood and Tissue Kit and shipped frozen to Adaptive Biotechnologies for TCR sequencing. For most patients, genomic DNA was subjected to high-throughput TCR-beta CDR3 sequencing by Adaptive Biotechnologies. As for the authors' bioinformatics: Adaptive's ImmunoSEQ software supplied the TCR sequencing data for around 17 patients, while MiXCR and VDJtools were used to process a few other patients. To correct CD4 versus CD8 sorting errors, sequences present in both subsets at a frequency ratio below 5:1 were removed. CDR3 nucleotide sequences shared between donor and recipient were removed because the origin of such sequences could not be assigned. Alloreactive clones required at least 2-fold expansion over unstimulated cells and minimum CFSE-low frequency of 0.002% (template counts) or 0.001% (read counts). Mappable clones were those detected in sequenced pre-transplant spleen, lymph node, or MLR CFSE-low populations of the donor or recipient. Cumulative frequency of alloreactive clones was calculated as a percentage of all sequences weighted by copy number. TCRdb limited this immuneACCESS table to in-frame rearrangements with V and J called. A share of clones is missing; checked studies link under half to unresolved V genes, and the rest is unexplained. The DNA was the basis for D and trimming; V, J and clone size are from that table. The sample includes about 88,000 clones, with around 93% observed a single time. The ten most abundant clones make up roughly 0.2% of the sample.

What the time point label conveys for this sample: cells obtained before transplantation from donor or recipient. CD3+CD4+ and CD3+CD8+ populations were FACS-sorted from unstimulated pre-transplant donor and recipient cells taken from spleen or lymph nodes. Turning to this clone: The antigen it binds to is not known. No quality values exist for individual bases; no much larger clone is one base distant.

Sequenced here: unstimulated CD4+ T cells sorted from spleen or lymph node cells, sampled before transplant. This receptor was identified in a human donor who was the organ donor for an intestinal transplant. The chain joins TRBV7-9 to TRBJ1-6; the D segment cannot be called with confidence. The CDR3 sequence is CASSLAWIREGGNSPLHF. The sequenced DNA is TGTGCCAGCAGCTTAGCGTGGATTAGGGAAGGTGGGAATTCACCCCTCCACTTT.